The 18 T cell receptor beta chains below were found in one sample sequenced in a study of blood T cell repertoires in COVID-19. Sequencing was performed with immunoSEQ multiplex PCR; in TCRdb, only in-frame clones are kept and a portion is missing. The repertoire has 30,000 or so clones, about 81% of them found once; the top ten carry around 40%. Sequencing was carried out using peripheral blood. These receptors all stem from a man older than 75 with acute or convalescent COVID-19.

V and J are TRBV6-2 or TRBV6-3 and TRBJ2-5, with TRBD2 matching over 10 bases. The CDR3 runs 17 residues. Trimming cost V 2 bases and J 4 bases; bases outside gene matches: 10. CDR1 and CDR2 from the germline V gene are MNHEY and SVGEGT. The CDR3 DNA is TGTGCCAGCAGTTACGAGCGGGGGGGTGTCCGGGTAGAGACCCAGTACTTC. It encodes CASSYERGGVRVETQYF.

This clone occurred a few times. This chain links TRBV7-3 with TRBJ1-6; 7 positions match TRBD1. From germline, CDR1 is SGHTA and CDR2 FQGTGA. V trimming: 3 bases; J trimming: 15 bases; junction bases outside the gene matches: 5. The CDR3 covers 12 residues. CDR3 residues: CASSFPQGVLHF. CDR3 DNA: TGTGCCAGCAGCTTCCCGCAGGGGGTCCTCCACTTT.

This clone was counted a few times. The chain recombines TRBV7-2 with TRBJ2-5; perhaps TRBD2 as D (7 bases). CDR1 is SGHTA and CDR2 is FQGNSA in the germline V gene. V was pared by 1 base and J by 5 bases, with 14 bases between. The CDR3 has 15 amino acids. Here the CDR3 reads CASSLVGGGAETQYF. The DNA for the CDR3 is TGTGCCAGCAGCTTAGTGGGCGGGGGCGCGGAGACCCAGTACTTC.

The rearrangement uses TRBV5-1 and TRBJ2-3, with a weak D call TRBD2 (7 bases). V lost 1 base to trimming and J lost 1 base, with 16 bases between them. Germline V CDR1 and CDR2: SGHRS, YFSETQ. There are 17 residues in the CDR3. CDR3 in DNA: TGCGCCAGCAGCTTGTTAACAGGGAGCGGGGGCACAGATACGCAGTATTTT. Translating it yields CASSLLTGSGGTDTQYF.

This clone showed up just once. This chain connects TRBV11-3 to TRBJ1-6; D gene ambiguous. This CDR3 is built from 13 residues. Germline loops: CDR1 SGHNT, CDR2 YENEEA. V was pared by 0 bases and J by 7 bases, with 4 bases between. The CDR3 protein is CASSLEENSPLHF. CDR3 DNA: TGTGCCAGCAGCTTAGAGGAGAATTCACCCCTCCACTTT.

This clone was seen a single time. The chain links TRBV7-6 to TRBJ2-7; a weak D match, TRBD2 (5 bases). Germline V gives CDR1 SGHVS, CDR2 FNYEAQ. This CDR3 is 13 amino acids long. V lost 1 base to trimming and J lost 2 bases, with 6 bases between them. CDR3 protein: CASSLDGTYEQYF. The CDR3 DNA is TGTGCCAGCAGCTTAGACGGGACCTACGAGCAGTACTTC. Filled out from reference TRBV7-6 and TRBJ2-7, the complete variable domain reads GAGVSQSPRYKVTKRGQDVALRCDPISGHVSLYWYRQALGQGPEFLTYFNYEAQQDKSGLPNDRFSAERPEGSISTLTIQRTEQRDSAMYRCASSLDGTYEQYFGPGTRLTVT.

This chain uses TRBV6-5 with TRBJ2-3, with 8 bases matching TRBD1. This CDR3 region has 14 residues. The V and J ends lost 6 bases and 7 bases, in that order; junction bases with no gene match: 9. The V gene's germline CDR1 is MNHEY and CDR2 SVGAGI. CDR3 loop: CASRNRGFGNTQYF. The CDR3, as DNA: TGTGCCAGCAGGAACAGGGGGTTTGGTAATACGCAGTATTTT.

V is TRBV19 and J is TRBJ2-1; 14 bases are a match to TRBD2. The germline V gene has CDR1 LNHDA and CDR2 SQIVND (reference sequence). The CDR3 has 16 amino acids. V shed 1 base, J shed 8 bases, and the junction held 4 bases outside the gene matches. The CDR3 sequence: CASSIAGLAGGDEQFF. The CDR3 region has the DNA TGTGCCAGTAGTATAGCCGGACTAGCGGGGGGTGATGAGCAGTTCTTC.

This sequence joins TRBV2 and TRBJ2-3; tentatively, D is TRBD1 (7 bases). The germline V and J ends were trimmed by 8 bases and 1 base, with 10 bases remaining between them. The CDR3 runs 13 residues. Germline V gives CDR1 SNHLY, CDR2 FYNNEI. CDR3 residues: CASAGQRTDTQYF. Written as DNA, the CDR3 is TGTGCCAGCGCGGGACAGCGCACAGATACGCAGTATTTT.

The chain couples TRBV5-1 to TRBJ2-2, with 7 nucleotides matching TRBD1. The CDR3 totals 17 residues. Germline CDR1 reads SGHRS; CDR2 reads YFSETQ. Trimming cost V 0 bases and J 5 bases; bases outside gene matches: 10. Here the CDR3 DNA reads TGCGCCAGCAGCTTGGATGGGCCAGGGGGTGGTACCGGGGAGCTGTTTTTT. It encodes CASSLDGPGGGTGELFF.

This chain connects TRBV5-5 to TRBJ1-5, with D uncertain. V lost 2 bases, J lost 3 bases, and 6 bases lay in between. The length of the CDR3 is 13 residues. Germline V CDR1 and CDR2: SGHKS, YYEKEE (reference sequence). CDR3 in amino acids: CASSLNNNQPQHF. DNA for the CDR3: TGTGCCAGCAGCTTAAATAACAATCAGCCCCAGCATTTT.

The gene calls are TRBV5-1 and TRBJ2-3; 14 nucleotides line up with TRBD2. The germline CDR1 and CDR2 sequences are SGHRS and YFSETQ. This CDR3 has 17 amino acids. After removal of 5 bases from V and 5 bases from J, the junction contained 10 bases not matched to a gene. The CDR3 DNA sequence: TGCGCCAGCAGTAACGGGCACGGGACTAGCGGGGGAGATACGCAGTATTTT. This gives the protein CASSNGHGTSGGDTQYF. The full variable domain, its missing parts supplied by reference TRBV5-1 and TRBJ2-3, is KAGVTQTPRYLIKTRGQQVTLSCSPISGHRSVSWYQQTPGQGLQFLFEYFSETQRNKGNFPGRFSGRQFSNSRSEMNVSTLELGDSALYLCASSNGHGTSGGDTQYFGPGTRLTVL.

V gene TRBV9 combines with J gene TRBJ1-6; D is possibly TRBD1 (5 bases). Germline loops: CDR1 SGDLS, CDR2 YYNGEE. The length of the CDR3 is 15 residues. V was cut by 2 bases and J by 9 bases, with 15 bases left in between. CDR3 in DNA: TGTGCCAGCAGCGTCGGGGGGGAGGGAACTTCACCCCTCCACTTT. It yields the protein CASSVGGEGTSPLHF.

This chain connects TRBV19 to TRBJ1-1, with 9 bases aligning to TRBD1. Germline loops: CDR1 LNHDA, CDR2 SQIVND (reference sequence). V gave up 8 bases and J gave up 3 bases; unmatched junction bases: 4. This CDR3 region has 13 residues. The DNA of the CDR3 is TGTGCCAGTGGTGGGACAGGGTACACTGAAGCTTTCTTT. Translation: CASGGTGYTEAFF.

As for this clone: At one end the junction does not follow the germline gene, possibly because of a read error. V usage is TRBV30 and J usage is TRBJ2-7; a weak D match, TRBD1 (6 bases). The CDR3 is made up of 12 amino acids. Germline lookup yields CDR1 GTSNPN and CDR2 SVGIG (reference sequence). Here the CDR3 DNA reads TGTGCCTGGGACGTTATATTAGGACAGCCACTTTTC. Protein product: CAWDVILGQPLF.

This clone has only a few counts. V gene TRBV23-1 combines with J gene TRBJ2-4; TRBD1 aligns across 9 bases. TRBV23-1 is identified as an open reading frame with a role that is uncertain. The CDR3 has 14 amino acids. Unmatched junction bases numbered 8, after V lost 2 bases and J lost 12 bases. CDR3 in amino acids: CASSQTGTGLDQYF. CDR3 sequence (DNA): TGCGCCAGCAGTCAAACCGGGACAGGGTTGGATCAGTACTTC.

The V call is TRBV20-1, the J call TRBJ2-5, with 14 bases fitting TRBD2. There are 20 residues in the CDR3. CDR1 DFQATT and CDR2 SNEGSKA come from the germline V gene (reference sequence). J was trimmed by 0 bases and V by 6 bases; bases with no gene match: 18. Here the CDR3 DNA reads TGCAGTGCGAGTGGCGTGAGGGGACTAGCGGGGGCCGGGTACCAAGAGACCCAGTACTTC. Translated: CSASGVRGLAGAGYQETQYF.

This rearrangement joins TRBV6-6 to TRBJ1-4; 8 nucleotides align to TRBD1. The CDR3 consists of 14 residues. Germline CDR1 MNHNY, CDR2 SVGAGI (reference sequence). Unmatched junction bases numbered 4, after V lost 5 bases and J lost 5 bases. The CDR3 sequence is CASSTRQGNEKLFF. CDR3 sequence (DNA): TGTGCCAGCAGTACCAGACAGGGGAATGAAAAACTGTTTTTT.